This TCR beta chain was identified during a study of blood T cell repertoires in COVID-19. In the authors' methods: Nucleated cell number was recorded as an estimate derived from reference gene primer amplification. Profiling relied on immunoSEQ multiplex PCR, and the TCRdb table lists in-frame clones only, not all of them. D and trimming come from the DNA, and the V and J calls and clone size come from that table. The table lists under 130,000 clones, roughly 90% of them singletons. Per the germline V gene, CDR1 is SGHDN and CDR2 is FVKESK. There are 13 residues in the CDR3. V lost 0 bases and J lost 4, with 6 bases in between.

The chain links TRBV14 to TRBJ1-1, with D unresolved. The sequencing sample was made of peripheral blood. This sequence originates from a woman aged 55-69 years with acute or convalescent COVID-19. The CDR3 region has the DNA TGTGCCAGCAGCCAAGATCGGGGCACTGAAGCTTTCTTT. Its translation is CASSQDRGTEAFF.